This T cell receptor beta chain emerged from a study of CD8 T cells in Susac syndrome. cDNA came from roughly 0.53 to 1 ug RNA primed by random hexamers. Amplification of TCR beta CDR3 spanned 54 Vbeta and 13 Jbeta via immunoSEQ multiplex PCR. TCRdb used MiXCR to reprocess the immunoSEQ multiplex PCR reads, holding one entry per CDR3 protein. The profile shows 400,000 to 550,000 distinct CDR3 sequences, around 85% of them singletons. The sequenced target, TCR beta, came from blood CD8+ and CD4+ T cells. This clonotype was obtained from a human donor with multiple sclerosis. Sequences were obtained from CD8+ T cells from PBMCs.

CDR3 bases: TGTGCCAGCAGCTTTGGATCATCTTCGGGCTACACCTTC. As protein: CASSFGSSSGYTF. This chain links TRBV13 with TRBJ1-2; no clear D. The CDR3 has 13 residues. V was clipped by 3 bases and J by 8 bases, with 13 bases between them. Germline V gives CDR1 PRHDT, CDR2 FYEKMQ (reference sequence).